Below are 18 T cell receptor beta chains sequenced from a single sample in a study of CD8 T cells in Susac syndrome. It was with random hexamers that about 0.45 to 1 ug RNA was reverse transcribed. MiXCR, run by TCRdb on the immunoSEQ multiplex PCR reads, gives a single entry per CDR3 protein. This table holds 330,000 or so distinct CDR3 sequences, 85% found once. Sequencing used CD8+ T cells from PBMCs. These receptors were taken from a human donor with multiple sclerosis.

The chain has TRBV27 and TRBJ2-7, with TRBD1 identical over 9 bases. With V trimmed by 7 bases and J by 5 bases, 9 bases remained unmatched. Germline V gene lookup returns CDR1 MNHEY and CDR2 SMNVEV (reference sequence). The CDR3 has 14 residues. The CDR3 sequence is CASTKTGGIDEQYF. The DNA of the CDR3 is TGTGCCAGCACTAAAACAGGGGGCATTGACGAGCAGTACTTC.

This rearrangement joins TRBV27 to TRBJ2-2; D is unresolved. Trimming removed 1 base from V and 4 bases from J, with 10 bases in between. Germline assignment: CDR1 MNHEY and CDR2 SMNVEV (reference sequence). This CDR3 has 15 residues. CDR3 in DNA: TGTGCCAGCAGTTTATACGGCATGGGCACCGGGGAGCTGTTTTTT. The encoded protein is CASSLYGMGTGELFF.

This clonotype was counted a few times. CDR3 sequence: CASSLSLAATNTGELFF. CDR3 nucleotide sequence: TGTGCCAGCAGCTTATCTCTAGCGGCAACAAACACCGGGGAGCTGTTTTTT. The chain carries TRBV7-6 and TRBJ2-2, with TRBD2 identical over 7 bases. In germline, CDR1 is SGHVS, CDR2 FNYEAQ. The CDR3 totals 17 residues. The V and J ends lost 2 bases and 2 bases, in that order; junction bases with no gene match: 8. The variable domain in full, completed from reference TRBV7-6 and TRBJ2-2, reads GAGVSQSPRYKVTKRGQDVALRCDPISGHVSLYWYRQALGQGPEFLTYFNYEAQQDKSGLPNDRFSAERPEGSISTLTIQRTEQRDSAMYRCASSLSLAATNTGELFFGEGSRLTVL.

This chain uses TRBV19 with TRBJ2-7, with D perhaps TRBD2 (5 bases). The CDR3 has 15 residues. Trimming removed 3 bases at V and 2 bases at J, with 14 bases between. Germline V gene data show CDR1 as LNHDA and CDR2 as SQIVND (reference sequence). CDR3 sequence: CASSIGEGLAYEQYF. CDR3 sequence (DNA): TGTGCCAGTAGTATTGGCGAGGGCCTCGCCTACGAGCAGTACTTC.

The chain recombines TRBV29-1 with TRBJ1-1, with D possibly matching TRBD1 (5 bases). V lost 4 bases and J lost 6, with 12 bases in between. This CDR3 spans 12 amino acids. Germline CDR1 SQVTM, CDR2 ANQGSEA. CDR3 sequence reads: CSVVPGLAEAFF. The CDR3 DNA follows: TGCAGCGTTGTTCCGGGGCTTGCTGAAGCTTTCTTT. The full variable domain, with the rest looked up from reference TRBV29-1 and TRBJ1-1, is SAVISQKPSRDICQRGTSLTIQCQVDSQVTMMFWYRQQPGQSLTLIATANQGSEATYESGFVIDKFPISRPNLTFSTLTVSNMSPEDSSIYLCSVVPGLAEAFFGQGTRLTVV.

The rearrangement uses TRBV6-5 and TRBJ1-2, with a possible D match to TRBD1 (6 bases). Germline V gene data show CDR1 as MNHEY and CDR2 as SVGAGI. The germline V and J ends were trimmed by 5 bases and 7 bases, with 14 bases remaining between them. The CDR3 runs to 13 residues. Here the CDR3 DNA reads TGTGCCAGCAGTGAACAGGGTACCCCTGGCTACACCTTC. Its protein product is CASSEQGTPGYTF.

This CDR3 reads CAVGLAGGANEQFF. In DNA form, the CDR3 reads TGTGCCGTCGGACTAGCGGGAGGAGCAAATGAGCAGTTCTTC. The V call is TRBV10-3, the J call TRBJ2-1; 14 bases fit TRBD2. Trimming took 11 bases from V and 7 from J; bases not matched to a gene: 7. Germline values: CDR1 ENHRY, CDR2 SYGVKD. This CDR3 comprises 14 residues.

The chain has TRBV12-3 or TRBV12-4 and TRBJ1-3; D is ambiguous. The CDR3 has 15 residues. V lost 6 bases and J 0 bases, leaving 12 bases between the germline ends. CDR3 nucleotide sequence: TGTGCCAGCAGCCCGACATTTTTCTCTGGAAACACCATATATTTT. As protein: CASSPTFFSGNTIYF.

The chain is built from TRBV27 and TRBJ2-7; tentatively, D is TRBD1 (6 bases). V was cut by 3 bases and J by 6 bases, with 9 bases left in between. CDR1 is MNHEY and CDR2 is SMNVEV in the germline V gene (reference sequence). This CDR3 contains 12 residues. DNA for the CDR3: TGTGCCAGCAGTTTCACAGGGCTCGAGCAGTACTTC. It encodes CASSFTGLEQYF.

The rearrangement uses TRBV29-1 and TRBJ2-7; D not certain. Germline values: CDR1 SQVTM, CDR2 ANQGSEA. V was trimmed by 0 bases and J by 0 bases, leaving 15 bases between them. The CDR3 has 16 residues. In DNA form, the CDR3 reads TGCAGCGTTGAAGATACCAAACCGGGCGACTCCTACGAGCAGTACTTC. As protein: CSVEDTKPGDSYEQYF.

The rearrangement uses TRBV19 and TRBJ2-7; 9 nucleotides align to TRBD2. V lost 5 bases, J lost 4 bases, and 6 bases stayed unmatched. Germline CDR1 is LNHDA and CDR2 is SQIVND (reference sequence). This CDR3 region has 14 residues. CDR3 coding DNA: TGTGCCAGTAGTTACGCTAGCGGGGCATACGAGCAGTACTTC. Translating it yields CASSYASGAYEQYF.

The chain has TRBV7-6 and TRBJ2-3; 9 bases are a match to TRBD2. Trimming removed 4 bases from V and 6 bases from J; junction bases left unmatched: 11. Germline V CDR1 and CDR2: SGHVS, FNYEAQ. CDR3 length equals 16 residues. The CDR3 DNA sequence: TGTGCCAGCAGCTCCGGGGTAGCGGGAGAAGCGGATACGCAGTATTTT. Its translation: CASSSGVAGEADTQYF.

V is TRBV28 and J is TRBJ2-2; D possibly corresponds to TRBD1 (6 bases). Trimming left V 1 base short and J 4 bases short, with 10 bases between. The CDR3 spans 15 residues. Germline V CDR1 and CDR2: MDHEN, SYDVKM. CDR3: CASSLYRDLTGELFF. CDR3 DNA: TGTGCCAGCAGTTTATACAGGGACCTCACCGGGGAGCTGTTTTTT.

V is TRBV6-2 or TRBV6-3 and J is TRBJ2-7, with TRBD1 identical over 7 bases. Germline V gene lookup returns CDR1 MNHEY and CDR2 SVGEGT. Losses at the gene ends were 5 bases for V and 3 bases for J; bases not matched to a gene: 7. The CDR3 has 14 residues. This chain's CDR3 is CASSEGQRIYEQYF. CDR3 nucleotides: TGTGCCAGCAGTGAGGGACAGAGGATCTACGAGCAGTACTTC.

The sample holds one count of this clonotype. The chain is built from TRBV20-1 and TRBJ2-1; 9 bases are shared with TRBD2. Per the germline V gene, CDR1 is DFQATT and CDR2 is SNEGSKA (reference sequence). The CDR3 is made up of 18 amino acids. Trimming cost V 6 bases and J 8 bases; bases outside gene matches: 23. CDR3 in DNA: TGCAGTGCCGGGGGGGCGGCGCCCGGGACTAGCCCCGGTGATGAGCAGTTCTTC. Its protein is CSAGGAAPGTSPGDEQFF.

The chain links TRBV28 to TRBJ2-7; D gene ambiguous. Trimming left V 3 bases short and J 2 bases short, with 20 bases between. The CDR3 covers 17 residues. Germline V gene data show CDR1 as MDHEN and CDR2 as SYDVKM. The CDR3 DNA follows: TGTGCCAGCAGTTTCTTAGTCCGGGCTGATGTTCCCTACGAGCAGTACTTC. Protein: CASSFLVRADVPYEQYF. Supplemented by reference TRBV28 and TRBJ2-7, the full variable domain reads DVKVTQSSRYLVKRTGEKVFLECVQDMDHENMFWYRQDPGLGLRLIYFSYDVKMKEKGDIPEGYSVSREKKERFSLILESASTNQTSMYLCASSFLVRADVPYEQYFGPGTRLTVT.

The V call is TRBV9, the J call TRBJ1-1; D gene ambiguous. The V and J ends lost 4 bases and 6 bases respectively, with 25 bases between them. CDR3 length: 17 amino acids. Germline CDR1 SGDLS, CDR2 YYNGEE. CDR3 nucleotides: TGTGCCAGCAGCTCATCCGGGCCACGGAACGGCGGAGCTGAAGCTTTCTTT. Protein product: CASSSSGPRNGGAEAFF.

The chain carries TRBV4-1 and TRBJ2-7; no reliable D call. Trimming took 0 bases from V and 3 from J, leaving 9 bases between them. Germline CDR1 reads MGHRA; CDR2 reads YSYEKL. The CDR3 length is 14 residues. The CDR3 sequence: CASSQEQESYEQYF. CDR3 bases: TGCGCCAGCAGCCAAGAGCAGGAGAGCTACGAGCAGTACTTC.